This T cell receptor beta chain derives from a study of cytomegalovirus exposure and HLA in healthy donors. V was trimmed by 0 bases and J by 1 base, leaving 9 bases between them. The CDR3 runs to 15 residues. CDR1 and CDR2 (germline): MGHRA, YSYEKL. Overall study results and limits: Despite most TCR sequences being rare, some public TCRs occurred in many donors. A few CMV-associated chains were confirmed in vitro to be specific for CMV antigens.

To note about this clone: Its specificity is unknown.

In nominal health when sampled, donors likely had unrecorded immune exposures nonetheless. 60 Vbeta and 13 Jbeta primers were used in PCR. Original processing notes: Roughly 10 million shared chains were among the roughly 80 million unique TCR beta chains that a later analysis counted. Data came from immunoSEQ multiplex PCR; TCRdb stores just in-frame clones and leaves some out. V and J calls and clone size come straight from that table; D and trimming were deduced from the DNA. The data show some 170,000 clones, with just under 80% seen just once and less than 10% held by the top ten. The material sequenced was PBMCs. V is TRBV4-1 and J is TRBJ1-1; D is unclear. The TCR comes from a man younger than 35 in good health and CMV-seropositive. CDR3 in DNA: TGCGCCAGCAGCCAAGAATGGCCGTCGAACACTGAAGCTTTCTTT. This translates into CASSQEWPSNTEAFF.